This T cell receptor (beta chain) was retrieved from a study of blood T cells in healthy people across ages. This clonotype was observed a handful of times. The donors, aged about 6 to 90, were healthy Caucasians from Russia. Roughly 10 milliliters of peripheral blood were drawn from each donor. Per sample, no less than 5.5 micrograms of total RNA were extracted. Primers used in a second PCR of roughly 6 to 11 cycles were a sample-barcoded 5' primer and a J-beta primer mix. A template-switch adaptor containing 12 random nucleotides labeled each cDNA molecule. TCRdb redid the calling of the 5' RACE reads with MiXCR, one entry per CDR3 protein. Of 1,800,000 or so distinct CDR3 sequences in the sample, roughly two fifths were seen once. The TCR originated in a human donor in good health. The sample was blood.

Here the CDR3 DNA reads TGTGCCAGCAGCCATCGGGACAGGGGAGAGCTTGAGCAGTTCTTC. Amino acids: CASSHRDRGELEQFF. The V and J genes are TRBV7-9 and TRBJ2-1; TRBD1 matches at 10 bases. CDR3 length: 15 amino acids. J was trimmed by 9 bases and V by 5 bases; bases with no gene match: 10. CDR1 and CDR2 from the germline V gene are SEHNR and FQNEAQ (reference sequence).